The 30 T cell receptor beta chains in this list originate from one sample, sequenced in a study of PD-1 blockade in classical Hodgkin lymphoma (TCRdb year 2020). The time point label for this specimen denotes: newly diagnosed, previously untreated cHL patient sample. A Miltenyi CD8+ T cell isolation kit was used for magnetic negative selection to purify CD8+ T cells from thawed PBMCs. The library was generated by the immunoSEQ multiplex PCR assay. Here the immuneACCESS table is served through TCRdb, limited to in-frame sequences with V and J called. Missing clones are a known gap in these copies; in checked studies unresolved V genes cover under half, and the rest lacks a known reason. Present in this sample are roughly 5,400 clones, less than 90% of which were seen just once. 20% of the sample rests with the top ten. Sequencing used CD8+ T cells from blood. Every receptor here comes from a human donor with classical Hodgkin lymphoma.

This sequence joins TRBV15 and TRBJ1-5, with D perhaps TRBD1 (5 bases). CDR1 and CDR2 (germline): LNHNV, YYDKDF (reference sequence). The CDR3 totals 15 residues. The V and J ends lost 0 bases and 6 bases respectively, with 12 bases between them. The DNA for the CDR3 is TGTGCCACCAGCAGAGATTTGGGGGTAGGTCAGCCCCAGCATTTT. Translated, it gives CATSRDLGVGQPQHF.

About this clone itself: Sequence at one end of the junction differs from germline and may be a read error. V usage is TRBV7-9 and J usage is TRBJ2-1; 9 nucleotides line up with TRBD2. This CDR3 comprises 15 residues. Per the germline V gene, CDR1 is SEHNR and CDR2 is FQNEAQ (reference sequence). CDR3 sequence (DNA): TGTGCCAGCAGCTCACTTCCGGGACTAGCAGGAGAGGTAATCTTC. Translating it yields CASSSLPGLAGEVIF.

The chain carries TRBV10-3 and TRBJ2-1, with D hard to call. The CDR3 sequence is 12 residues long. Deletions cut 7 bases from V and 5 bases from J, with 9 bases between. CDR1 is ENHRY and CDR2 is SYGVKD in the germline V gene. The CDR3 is CAIKDADNEQFF. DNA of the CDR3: TGTGCCATCAAGGACGCAGACAATGAGCAGTTCTTC.

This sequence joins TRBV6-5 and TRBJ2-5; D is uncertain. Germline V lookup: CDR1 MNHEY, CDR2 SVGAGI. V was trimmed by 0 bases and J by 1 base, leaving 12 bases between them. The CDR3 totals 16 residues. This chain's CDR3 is CASSYSVPGTQETQYF. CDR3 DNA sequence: TGTGCCAGCAGTTACTCAGTCCCGGGCACCCAAGAGACCCAGTACTTC.

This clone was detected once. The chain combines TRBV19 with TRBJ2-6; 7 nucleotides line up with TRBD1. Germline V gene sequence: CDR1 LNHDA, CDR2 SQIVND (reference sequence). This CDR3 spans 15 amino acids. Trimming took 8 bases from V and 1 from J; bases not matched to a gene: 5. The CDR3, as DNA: TGTGCCAGTGGGACAGAGGGATCTGGGGCCAACGTCCTGACTTTC. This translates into CASGTEGSGANVLTF. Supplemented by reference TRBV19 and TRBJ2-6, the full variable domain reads DGGITQSPKYLFRKEGQNVTLSCEQNLNHDAMYWYRQDPGQGLRLIYYSQIVNDFQKGDIAEGYSVSREKKESFPLTVTSAQKNPTAFYLCASGTEGSGANVLTFGAGSRLTVL.

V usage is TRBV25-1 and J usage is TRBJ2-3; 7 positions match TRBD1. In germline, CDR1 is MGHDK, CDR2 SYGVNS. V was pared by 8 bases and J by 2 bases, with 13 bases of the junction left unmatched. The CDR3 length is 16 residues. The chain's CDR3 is CASDYGQVEDTDTQYF. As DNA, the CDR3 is TGTGCCAGCGATTACGGACAGGTGGAGGACACAGATACGCAGTATTTT.

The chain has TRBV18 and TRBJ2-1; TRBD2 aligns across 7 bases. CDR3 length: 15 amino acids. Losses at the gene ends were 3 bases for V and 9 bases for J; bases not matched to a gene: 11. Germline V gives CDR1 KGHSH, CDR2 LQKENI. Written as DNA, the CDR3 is TGTGCCAGCTCACCTCCTAGACTAGGCGGGGGTGAGCAGTTCTTC. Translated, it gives CASSPPRLGGGEQFF.

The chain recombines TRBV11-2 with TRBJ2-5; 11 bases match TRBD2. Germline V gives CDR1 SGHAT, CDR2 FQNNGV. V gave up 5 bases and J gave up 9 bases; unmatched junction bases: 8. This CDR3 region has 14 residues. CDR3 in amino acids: CASSTTSGSRPQYF. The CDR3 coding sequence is TGTGCCAGCAGCACCACTAGCGGGAGTAGGCCCCAGTACTTC.

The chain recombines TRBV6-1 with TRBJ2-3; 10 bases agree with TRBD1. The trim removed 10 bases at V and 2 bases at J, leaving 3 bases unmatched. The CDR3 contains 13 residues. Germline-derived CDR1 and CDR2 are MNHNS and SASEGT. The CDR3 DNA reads TGTGCCAACGGACAGGGGGACACAGATACGCAGTATTTT. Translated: CANGQGDTDTQYF.

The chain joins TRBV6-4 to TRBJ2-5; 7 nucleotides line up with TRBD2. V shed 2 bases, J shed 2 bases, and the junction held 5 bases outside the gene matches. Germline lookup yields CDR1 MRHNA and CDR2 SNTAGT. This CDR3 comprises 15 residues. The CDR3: CASSDTGGGQETQYF. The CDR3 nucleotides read TGTGCCAGCAGTGACACCGGGGGAGGGCAAGAGACCCAGTACTTC.

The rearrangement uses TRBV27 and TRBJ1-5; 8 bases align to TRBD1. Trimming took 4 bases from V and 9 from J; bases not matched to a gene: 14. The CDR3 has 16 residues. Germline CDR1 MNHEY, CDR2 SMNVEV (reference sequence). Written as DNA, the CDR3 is TGTGCCAGCAGTTACTACACCAGGGGGCGCCCTGGGCCCCAGCATTTT. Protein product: CASSYYTRGRPGPQHF.

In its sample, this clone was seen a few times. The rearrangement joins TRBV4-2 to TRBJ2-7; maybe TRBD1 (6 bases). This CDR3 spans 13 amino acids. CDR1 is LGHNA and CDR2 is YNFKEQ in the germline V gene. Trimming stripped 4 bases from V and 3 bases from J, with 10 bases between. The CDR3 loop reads CASSPDRIYEQYF. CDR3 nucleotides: TGTGCCAGCAGCCCAGACAGGATCTACGAGCAGTACTTC.

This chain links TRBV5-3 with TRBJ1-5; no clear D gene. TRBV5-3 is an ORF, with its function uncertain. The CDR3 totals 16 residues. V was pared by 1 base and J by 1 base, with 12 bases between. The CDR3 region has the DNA TGTGCCAGAAGCTTGTTCTCTCGGCCCAGCAATCAGCCCCAGCATTTT. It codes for CARSLFSRPSNQPQHF.

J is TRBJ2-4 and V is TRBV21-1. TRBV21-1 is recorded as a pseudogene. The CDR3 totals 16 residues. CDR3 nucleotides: TGTGCCAGCAGCAAAGACGGCAGGGAGGCCAAAAACATTCAGTACTTC. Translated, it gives CASSKDGREAKNIQYF.

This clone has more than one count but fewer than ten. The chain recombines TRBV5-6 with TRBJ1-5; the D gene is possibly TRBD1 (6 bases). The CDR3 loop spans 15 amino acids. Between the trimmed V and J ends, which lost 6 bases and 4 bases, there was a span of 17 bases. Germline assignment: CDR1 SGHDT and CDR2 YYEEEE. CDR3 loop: CASTQGAGQNQPQHF. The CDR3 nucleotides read TGTGCCAGCACCCAGGGAGCGGGACAAAATCAGCCCCAGCATTTT.

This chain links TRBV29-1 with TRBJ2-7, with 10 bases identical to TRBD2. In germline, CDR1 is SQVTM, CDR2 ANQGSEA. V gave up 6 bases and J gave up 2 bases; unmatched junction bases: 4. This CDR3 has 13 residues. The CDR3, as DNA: TGCAGCGTCTCTAGCGGGGGCCCCTACGAGCAGTACTTC. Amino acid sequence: CSVSSGGPYEQYF.

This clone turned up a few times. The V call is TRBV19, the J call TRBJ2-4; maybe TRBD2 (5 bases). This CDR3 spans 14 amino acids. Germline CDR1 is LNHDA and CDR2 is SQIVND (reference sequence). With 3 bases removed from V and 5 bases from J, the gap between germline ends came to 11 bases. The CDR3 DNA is TGTGCCAGTAGTATGGGGTTCGGGGAAAACATTCAGTACTTC. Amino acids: CASSMGFGENIQYF. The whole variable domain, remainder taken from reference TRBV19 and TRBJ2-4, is DGGITQSPKYLFRKEGQNVTLSCEQNLNHDAMYWYRQDPGQGLRLIYYSQIVNDFQKGDIAEGYSVSREKKESFPLTVTSAQKNPTAFYLCASSMGFGENIQYFGAGTRLSVL.

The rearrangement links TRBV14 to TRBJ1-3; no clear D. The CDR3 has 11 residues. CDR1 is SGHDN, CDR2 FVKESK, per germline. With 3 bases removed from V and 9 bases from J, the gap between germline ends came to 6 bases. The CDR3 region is CASSQLGTIYF. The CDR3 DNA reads TGTGCCAGCAGCCAGTTGGGCACCATATATTTT.

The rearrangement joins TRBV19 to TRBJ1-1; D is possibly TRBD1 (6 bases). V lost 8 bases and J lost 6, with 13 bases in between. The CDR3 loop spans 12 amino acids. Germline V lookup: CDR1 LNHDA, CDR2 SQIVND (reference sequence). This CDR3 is CASGTGFSEAFF. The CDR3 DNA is TGTGCCAGTGGAACAGGGTTTTCTGAAGCTTTCTTT.

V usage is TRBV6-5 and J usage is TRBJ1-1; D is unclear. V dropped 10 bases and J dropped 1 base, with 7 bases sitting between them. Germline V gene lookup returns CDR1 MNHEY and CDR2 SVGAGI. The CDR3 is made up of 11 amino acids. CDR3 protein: CATLGNTEAFF. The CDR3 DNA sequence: TGTGCCACCCTGGGGAACACTGAAGCTTTCTTT.

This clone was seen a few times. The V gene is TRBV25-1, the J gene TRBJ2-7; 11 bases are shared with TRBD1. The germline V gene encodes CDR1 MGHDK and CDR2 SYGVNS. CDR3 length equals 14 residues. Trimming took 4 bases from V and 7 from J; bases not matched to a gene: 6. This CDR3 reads CASSVDRGRGEQYF. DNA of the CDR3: TGTGCCAGCAGTGTGGACAGGGGGCGCGGGGAGCAGTACTTC.

The CDR3 nucleotides read TGCGCCAGCAGTTCAGGGCCCGGGCCAAGTCAGCCCCAGCATTTT. Residues: CASSSGPGPSQPQHF. J is TRBJ1-5 and V is TRBV5-1; perhaps TRBD1 as D (5 bases). Looked up from germline, CDR1 is SGHRS and CDR2 is YFSETQ. V was cut by 5 bases and J by 6 bases, with 18 bases left in between. The CDR3 spans 15 residues.

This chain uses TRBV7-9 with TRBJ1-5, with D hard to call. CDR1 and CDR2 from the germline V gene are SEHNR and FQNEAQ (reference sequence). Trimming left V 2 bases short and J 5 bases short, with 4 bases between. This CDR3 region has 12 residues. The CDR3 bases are TGTGCCAGCAGCTTATATTATCAGCCCCAGCATTTT. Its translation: CASSLYYQPQHF.

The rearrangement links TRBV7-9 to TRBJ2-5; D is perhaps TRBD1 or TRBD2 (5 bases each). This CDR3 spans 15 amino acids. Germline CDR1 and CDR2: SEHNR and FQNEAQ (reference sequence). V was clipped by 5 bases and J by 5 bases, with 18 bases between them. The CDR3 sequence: CASSTPGPEVETQYF. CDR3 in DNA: TGTGCCAGCAGCACACCGGGGCCCGAGGTGGAGACCCAGTACTTC.

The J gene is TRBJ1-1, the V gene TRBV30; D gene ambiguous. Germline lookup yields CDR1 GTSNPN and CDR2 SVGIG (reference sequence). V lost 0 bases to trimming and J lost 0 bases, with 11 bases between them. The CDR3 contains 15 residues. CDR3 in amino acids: CAWSVFSRMNTEAFF. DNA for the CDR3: TGTGCCTGGAGTGTTTTTAGCAGAATGAACACTGAAGCTTTCTTT.

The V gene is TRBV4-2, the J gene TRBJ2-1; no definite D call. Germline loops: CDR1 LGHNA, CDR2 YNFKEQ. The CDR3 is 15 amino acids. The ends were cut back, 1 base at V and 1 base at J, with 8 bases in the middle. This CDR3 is CASSQGSESYNEQFF. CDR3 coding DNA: TGTGCCAGCAGCCAAGGGTCGGAATCCTACAATGAGCAGTTCTTC.

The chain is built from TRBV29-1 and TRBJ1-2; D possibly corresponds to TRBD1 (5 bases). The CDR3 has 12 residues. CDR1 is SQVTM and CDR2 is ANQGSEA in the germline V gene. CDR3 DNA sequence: TGCAGGTCCGGGGGGAATGACTATGGCTACACCTTC. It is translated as CRSGGNDYGYTF.

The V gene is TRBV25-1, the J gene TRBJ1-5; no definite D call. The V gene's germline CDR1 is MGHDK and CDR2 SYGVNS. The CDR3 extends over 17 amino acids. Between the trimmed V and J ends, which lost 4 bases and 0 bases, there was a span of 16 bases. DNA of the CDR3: TGTGCCAGCAGTGCTAAAGACTGGCGAGATAGCAATCAGCCCCAGCATTTT. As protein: CASSAKDWRDSNQPQHF.

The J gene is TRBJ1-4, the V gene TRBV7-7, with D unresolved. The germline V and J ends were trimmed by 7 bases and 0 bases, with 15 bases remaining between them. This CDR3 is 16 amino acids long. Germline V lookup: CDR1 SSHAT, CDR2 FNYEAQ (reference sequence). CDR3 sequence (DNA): TGTGCCAGCACCTACCGGCCCATCGCAACTAATGAAAAACTGTTTTTT. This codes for CASTYRPIATNEKLFF.

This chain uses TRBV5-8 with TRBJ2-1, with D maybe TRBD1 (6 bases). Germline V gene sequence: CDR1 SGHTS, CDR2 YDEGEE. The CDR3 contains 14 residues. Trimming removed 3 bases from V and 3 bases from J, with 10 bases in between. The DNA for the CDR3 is TGTGCCAGCAGCTACAGGGAACTCTACAATGAGCAGTTCTTC. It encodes CASSYRELYNEQFF.